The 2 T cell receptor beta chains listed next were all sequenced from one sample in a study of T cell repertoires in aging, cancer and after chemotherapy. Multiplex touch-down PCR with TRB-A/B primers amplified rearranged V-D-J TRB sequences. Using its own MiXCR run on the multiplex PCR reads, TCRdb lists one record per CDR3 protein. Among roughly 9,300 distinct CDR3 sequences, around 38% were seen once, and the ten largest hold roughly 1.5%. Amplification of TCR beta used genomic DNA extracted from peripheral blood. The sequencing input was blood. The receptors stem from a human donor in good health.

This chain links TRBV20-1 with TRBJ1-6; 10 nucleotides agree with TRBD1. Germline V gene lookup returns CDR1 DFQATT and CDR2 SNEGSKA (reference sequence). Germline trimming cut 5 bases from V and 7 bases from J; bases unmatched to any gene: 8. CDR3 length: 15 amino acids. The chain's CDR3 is CSADARQGANSPLHF. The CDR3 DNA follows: TGCAGTGCTGACGCGCGACAGGGGGCCAATTCACCCCTCCACTTT.

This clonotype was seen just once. In DNA form, the CDR3 reads TGTGCCACCAGTGTAGCAGGTTCCACAGATACGCAGTATTTT. It is translated as CATSVAGSTDTQYF. The rearrangement links TRBV24-1 to TRBJ2-3, with D unresolved. Germline CDR1 reads KGHDR; CDR2 reads SFDVKD. The V end lost 5 bases, the J end lost 2 bases, and 10 bases lay between the germline ends. The CDR3 has 14 residues.